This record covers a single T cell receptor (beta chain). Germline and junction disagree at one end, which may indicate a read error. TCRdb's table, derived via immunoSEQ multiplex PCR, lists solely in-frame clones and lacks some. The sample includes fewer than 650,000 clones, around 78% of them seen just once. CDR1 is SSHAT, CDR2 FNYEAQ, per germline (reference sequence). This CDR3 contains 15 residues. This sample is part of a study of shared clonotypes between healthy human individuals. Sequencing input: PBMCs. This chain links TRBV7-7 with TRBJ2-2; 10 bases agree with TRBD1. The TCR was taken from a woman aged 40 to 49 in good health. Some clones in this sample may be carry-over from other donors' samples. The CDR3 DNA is TGTGCTAGCAGCAGTGGGACAGGGGACACCGGGGAGCTGTTTTTT. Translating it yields CASSSGTGDTGELFF.